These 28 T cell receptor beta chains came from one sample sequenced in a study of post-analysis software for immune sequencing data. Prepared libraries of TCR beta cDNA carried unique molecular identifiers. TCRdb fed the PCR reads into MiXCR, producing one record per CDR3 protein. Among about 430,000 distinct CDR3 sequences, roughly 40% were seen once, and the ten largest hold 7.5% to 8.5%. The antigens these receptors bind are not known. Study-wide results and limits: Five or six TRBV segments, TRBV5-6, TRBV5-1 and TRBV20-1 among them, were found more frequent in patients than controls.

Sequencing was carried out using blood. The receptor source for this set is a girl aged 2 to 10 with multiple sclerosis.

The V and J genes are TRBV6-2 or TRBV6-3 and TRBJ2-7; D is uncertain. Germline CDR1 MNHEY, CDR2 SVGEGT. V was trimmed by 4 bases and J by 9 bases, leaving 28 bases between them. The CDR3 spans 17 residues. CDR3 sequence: CASSSRTSDAIEVGQYF. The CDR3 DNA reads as TGTGCCAGCAGTTCTAGGACGTCGGATGCCATTGAAGTGGGGCAGTACTTC.

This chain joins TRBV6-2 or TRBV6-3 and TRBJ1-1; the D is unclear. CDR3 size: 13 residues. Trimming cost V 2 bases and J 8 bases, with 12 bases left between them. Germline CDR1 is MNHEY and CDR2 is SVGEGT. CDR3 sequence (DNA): TGTGCCAGCAGTTACAGGGCGCGTCTGGAAGCTTTCTTT. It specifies CASSYRARLEAFF.

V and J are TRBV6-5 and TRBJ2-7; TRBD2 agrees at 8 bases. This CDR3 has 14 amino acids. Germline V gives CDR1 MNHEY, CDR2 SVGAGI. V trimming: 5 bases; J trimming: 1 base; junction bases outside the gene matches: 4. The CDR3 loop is CASSERLASYEQYF. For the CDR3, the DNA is TGTGCCAGCAGTGAGAGACTAGCGTCCTACGAGCAGTACTTC.

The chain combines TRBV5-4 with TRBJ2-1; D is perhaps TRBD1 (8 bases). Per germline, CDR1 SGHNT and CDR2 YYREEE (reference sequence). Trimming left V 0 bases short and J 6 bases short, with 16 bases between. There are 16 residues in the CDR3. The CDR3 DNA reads TGTGCCAGCAGCTTGGAGGGGGGGACAGGAGTCAATGAGCAGTTCTTC. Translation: CASSLEGGTGVNEQFF.

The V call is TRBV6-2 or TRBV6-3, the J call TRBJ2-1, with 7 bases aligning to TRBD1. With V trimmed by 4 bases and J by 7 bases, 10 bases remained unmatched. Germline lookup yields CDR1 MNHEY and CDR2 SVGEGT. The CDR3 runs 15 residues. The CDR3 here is CASSFDREVGNEQFF. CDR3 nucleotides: TGTGCCAGCAGTTTCGACAGGGAAGTAGGGAATGAGCAGTTCTTC.

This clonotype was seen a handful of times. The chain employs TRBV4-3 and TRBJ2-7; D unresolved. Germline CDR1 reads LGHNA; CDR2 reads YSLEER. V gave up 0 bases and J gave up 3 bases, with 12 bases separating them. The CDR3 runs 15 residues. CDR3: CASSQDRSYIYEQYF. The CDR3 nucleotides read TGCGCCAGCAGCCAAGATCGGAGTTACATCTACGAGCAGTACTTC.

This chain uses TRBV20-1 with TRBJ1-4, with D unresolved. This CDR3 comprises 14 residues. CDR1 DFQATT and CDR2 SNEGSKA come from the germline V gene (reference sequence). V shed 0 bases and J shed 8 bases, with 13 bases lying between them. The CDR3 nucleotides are TGCAGTGCTAGAGATCGGGGAGCGGGGGAAAAACTGTTTTTT. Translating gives CSARDRGAGEKLFF.

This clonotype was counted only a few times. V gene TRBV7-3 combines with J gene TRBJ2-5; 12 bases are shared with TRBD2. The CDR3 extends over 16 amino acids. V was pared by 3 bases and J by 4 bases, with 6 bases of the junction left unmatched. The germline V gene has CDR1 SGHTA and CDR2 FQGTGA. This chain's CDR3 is CASSLSSGGGRETQYF. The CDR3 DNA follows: TGTGCCAGCAGCTTGTCTAGCGGGGGGGGTAGAGAGACCCAGTACTTC.

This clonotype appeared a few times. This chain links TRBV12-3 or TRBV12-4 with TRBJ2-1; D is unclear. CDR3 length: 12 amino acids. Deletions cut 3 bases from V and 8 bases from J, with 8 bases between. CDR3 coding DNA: TGTGCCAGCAGTTTTTCAGTCCATGAGCAGTTCTTC. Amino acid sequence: CASSFSVHEQFF.

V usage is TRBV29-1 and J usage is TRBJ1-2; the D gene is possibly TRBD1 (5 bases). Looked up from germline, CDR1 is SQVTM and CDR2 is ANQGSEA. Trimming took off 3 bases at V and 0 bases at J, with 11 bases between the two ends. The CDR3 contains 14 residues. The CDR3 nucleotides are TGCAGCGTTGAGGACATAGGGACTAACTATGGCTACACCTTC. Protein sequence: CSVEDIGTNYGYTF.

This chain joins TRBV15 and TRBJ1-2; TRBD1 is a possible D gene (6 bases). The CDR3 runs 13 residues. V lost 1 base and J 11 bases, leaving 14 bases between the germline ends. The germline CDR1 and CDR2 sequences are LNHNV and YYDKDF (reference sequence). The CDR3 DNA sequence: TGTGCCACCAGCAGAGCGGGGACACTAGGATACACCTTC. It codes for CATSRAGTLGYTF.

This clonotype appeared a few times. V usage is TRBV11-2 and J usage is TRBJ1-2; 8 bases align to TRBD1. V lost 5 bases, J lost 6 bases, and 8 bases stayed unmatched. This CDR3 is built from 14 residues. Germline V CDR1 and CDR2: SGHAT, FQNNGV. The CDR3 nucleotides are TGTGCCAGCAGCCTACAGGGGGGGCTTGATGGCTACACCTTC. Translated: CASSLQGGLDGYTF.

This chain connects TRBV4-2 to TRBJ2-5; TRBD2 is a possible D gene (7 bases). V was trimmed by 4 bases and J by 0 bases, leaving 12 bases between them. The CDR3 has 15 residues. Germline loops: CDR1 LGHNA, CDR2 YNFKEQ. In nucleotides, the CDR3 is TGTGCCAGCAGCCCCGGGGAGGGGGACCAAGAGACCCAGTACTTC. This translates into CASSPGEGDQETQYF.

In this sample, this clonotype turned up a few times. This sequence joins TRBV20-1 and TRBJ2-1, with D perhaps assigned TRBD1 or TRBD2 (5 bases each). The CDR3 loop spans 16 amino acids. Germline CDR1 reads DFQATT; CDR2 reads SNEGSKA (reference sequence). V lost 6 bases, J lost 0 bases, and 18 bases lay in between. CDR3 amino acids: CSARDGIRISYNEQFF. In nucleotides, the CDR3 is TGCAGTGCCAGGGACGGCATAAGAATCTCCTACAATGAGCAGTTCTTC.

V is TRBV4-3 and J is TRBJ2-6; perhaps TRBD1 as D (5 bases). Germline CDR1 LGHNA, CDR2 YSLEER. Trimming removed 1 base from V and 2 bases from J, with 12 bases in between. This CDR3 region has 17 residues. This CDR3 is CASSQVAQDTGANVLTF. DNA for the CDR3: TGCGCCAGCAGCCAAGTTGCACAGGATACTGGGGCCAACGTCCTGACTTTC.

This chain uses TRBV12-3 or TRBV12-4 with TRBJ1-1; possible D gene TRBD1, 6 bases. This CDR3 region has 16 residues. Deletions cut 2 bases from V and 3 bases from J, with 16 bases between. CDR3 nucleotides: TGTGCCAGCAGTTTATTCCGGGGGCTCAGACACACTGAAGCTTTCTTT. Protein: CASSLFRGLRHTEAFF.

Here the CDR3 DNA reads TGCAGTGCTAGAGAACAGGGTAGGCCTGAAGCTTTCTTT. Translating gives CSAREQGRPEAFF. The rearrangement joins TRBV20-1 to TRBJ1-1; D might be TRBD1 (6 bases). The CDR3 has 13 amino acids. V shed 0 bases and J shed 6 bases, with 11 bases lying between them. Germline CDR1 and CDR2: DFQATT and SNEGSKA (reference sequence).

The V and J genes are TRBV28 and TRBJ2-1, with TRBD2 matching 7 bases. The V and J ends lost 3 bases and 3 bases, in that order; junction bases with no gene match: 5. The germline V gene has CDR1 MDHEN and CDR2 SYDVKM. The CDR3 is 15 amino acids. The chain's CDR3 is CASSLGGIDYNEQFF. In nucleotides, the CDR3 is TGTGCCAGCAGTTTGGGGGGGATAGACTACAATGAGCAGTTCTTC. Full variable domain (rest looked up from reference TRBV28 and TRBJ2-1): DVKVTQSSRYLVKRTGEKVFLECVQDMDHENMFWYRQDPGLGLRLIYFSYDVKMKEKGDIPEGYSVSREKKERFSLILESASTNQTSMYLCASSLGGIDYNEQFFGPGTRLTVL.

The CDR3 nucleotides read TGTGCCAGCAGTGAAGAGATGGCCAAAAACATTCAGTACTTC. Its translation is CASSEEMAKNIQYF. V gene TRBV2 combines with J gene TRBJ2-4; unclear D gene. The CDR3 runs 14 residues. The V and J ends lost 1 base and 1 base respectively, with 5 bases between them. Per the germline V gene, CDR1 is SNHLY and CDR2 is FYNNEI.

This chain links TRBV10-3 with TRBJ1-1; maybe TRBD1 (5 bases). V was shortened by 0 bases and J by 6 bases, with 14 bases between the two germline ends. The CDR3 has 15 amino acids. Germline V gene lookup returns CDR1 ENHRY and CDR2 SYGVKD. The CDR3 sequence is CAISESIPGKAEAFF. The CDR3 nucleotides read TGTGCCATCAGTGAGTCGATACCAGGGAAGGCTGAAGCTTTCTTT.

The chain's CDR3 is CSVEIPKSGRGYNEQFF. As DNA, the CDR3 is TGCAGCGTTGAAATTCCCAAAAGCGGGAGGGGTTACAATGAGCAGTTCTTC. The chain combines TRBV29-1 with TRBJ2-1; 10 bases are shared with TRBD2. Unmatched junction bases numbered 11, after V lost 2 bases and J lost 4 bases. The V gene's germline CDR1 is SQVTM and CDR2 ANQGSEA. The CDR3 is 17 residues long.

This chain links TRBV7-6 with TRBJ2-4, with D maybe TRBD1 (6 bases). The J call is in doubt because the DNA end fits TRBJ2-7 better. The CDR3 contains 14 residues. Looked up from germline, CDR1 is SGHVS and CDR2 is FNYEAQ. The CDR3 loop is CASSFSGQPYEQYF. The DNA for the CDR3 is TGTGCCAGCAGCTTCTCTGGACAGCCCTACGAGCAGTACTTC.

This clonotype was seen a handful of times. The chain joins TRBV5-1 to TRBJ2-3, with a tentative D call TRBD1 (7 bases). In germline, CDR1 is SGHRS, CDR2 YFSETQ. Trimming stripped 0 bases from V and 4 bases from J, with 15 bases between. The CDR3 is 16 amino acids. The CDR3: CASSLEGRRGADTQYF. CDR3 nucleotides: TGCGCCAGCAGCTTGGAGGGACGCAGGGGGGCAGATACGCAGTATTTT.

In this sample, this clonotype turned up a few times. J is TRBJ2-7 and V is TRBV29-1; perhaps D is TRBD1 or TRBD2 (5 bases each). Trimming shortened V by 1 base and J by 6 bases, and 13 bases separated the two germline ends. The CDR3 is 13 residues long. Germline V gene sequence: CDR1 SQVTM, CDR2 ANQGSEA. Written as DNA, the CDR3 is TGCAGCGTTGAAGGGGGGACCGAAATCGAGCAGTACTTC. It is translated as CSVEGGTEIEQYF.

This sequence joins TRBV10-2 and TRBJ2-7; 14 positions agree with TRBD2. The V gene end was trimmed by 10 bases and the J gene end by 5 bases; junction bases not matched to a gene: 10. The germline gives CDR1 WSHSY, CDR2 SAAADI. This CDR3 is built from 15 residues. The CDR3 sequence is CATNSGTSGGNEQYF. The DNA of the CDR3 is TGCGCCACCAACTCTGGGACTAGCGGGGGTAACGAGCAGTACTTC.

The CDR3: CASSHRSGGWRYGYTF. CDR3 DNA sequence: TGTGCCAGCAGCCACCGCTCAGGGGGCTGGCGCTATGGCTACACCTTC. The chain links TRBV11-2 to TRBJ1-2, with TRBD1 matching 8 bases. The CDR3 length is 16 residues. Trimming at V came to 5 bases and at J to 4 bases, leaving 12 bases not matched to a gene. Germline assignment: CDR1 SGHAT and CDR2 FQNNGV. Drawing the rest from reference TRBV11-2 and TRBJ1-2, the complete variable domain is EAGVAQSPRYKIIEKRQSVAFWCNPISGHATLYWYQQILGQGPKLLIQFQNNGVVDDSQLPKDRFSAERLKGVDSTLKIQPAKLEDSAVYLCASSHRSGGWRYGYTFGSGTRLTVV.

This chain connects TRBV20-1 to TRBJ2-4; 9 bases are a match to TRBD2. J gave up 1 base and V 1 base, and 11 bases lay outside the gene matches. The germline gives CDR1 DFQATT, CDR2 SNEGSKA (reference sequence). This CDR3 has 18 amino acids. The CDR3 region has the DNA TGCAGTGCTAGAGCCCTCGGCGGGAGGGAGGTGGCCAAAAACATTCAGTACTTC. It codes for CSARALGGREVAKNIQYF.

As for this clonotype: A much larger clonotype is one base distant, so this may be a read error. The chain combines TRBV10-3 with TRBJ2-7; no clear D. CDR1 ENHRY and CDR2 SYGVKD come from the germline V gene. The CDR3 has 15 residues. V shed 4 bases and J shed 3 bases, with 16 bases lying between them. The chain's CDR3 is CAISGSTRPGYEQYF. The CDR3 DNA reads TGTGCCATCAGTGGGTCGACAAGGCCGGGCTACGAGCAGTACTTC.